Detailed here is one T cell receptor (beta chain). Its antigen has not been determined. No base-level quality is on record; no much larger clone is a single base apart. The record originates from a study of blood T cell repertoires in COVID-19 (dated by TCRdb to about 2020). General notes on the study: Samples covering the acute and convalescent phases of COVID-19 were provided by collaborators in the United States, Italy and Spain. The material from the prospective study consisted of cDNA or gDNA derived from T cells, B-cell-depleted T cells, or PBMCs. Deeply sampled blood TCRbeta repertoires from subjects exposed to, actively infected with, or recovered from COVID-19 were included in the dataset. The repertoires were released in a freely available public database intended as a resource for research on the immune response to SARS-CoV-2. The samples were drawn from the first 160 participants of the ongoing ImmuneRACE study and from 1,254 subjects provided by 6 global collaborators. The sample metadata nearly always contained a de-identified subject ID, COVID-19 status, age in years and sex. HLA class I and class II types, where available, came from metadata supplied by the sample provider rather than from assay-based typing. Broader findings and caveats from the paper: The amount of clinical and demographic metadata varied by source and participant and was provided uncurated.

Enrolling through a virtual design, the prospective study's participants ranged in age from about 18 to 89 years and lived across roughly 23 United States geographic areas. In the prospective study, cohorts were assigned on the basis of participant-reported clinical history obtained from a screening survey and a study questionnaire. Exposed participants had been in contact with someone with a PCR-confirmed or clinician-diagnosed COVID-19 case within 2 weeks of study entry. In the prospective study, whole blood, serum and a nasopharyngeal or oropharyngeal swab were collected from each participant by mobile phlebotomists. Participants in the prospective study had the option to provide additional blood draws and questionnaires over a roughly 2-month period. Before DNA extraction, prospective study blood samples were shipped either frozen or at room temperature. The immunoSEQ Assay, a bias-controlled multiplex PCR, was used to amplify TCRbeta CDR3 regions from genomic DNA. The source study handled its data this way. Nucleated cell counts per sample were estimated from amplification of reference gene primers within the assay. To quantify the absolute abundance of each unique TCRbeta CDR3 rearrangement, sequence reads were collapsed and filtered. For each sample, productive Simpson clonality was calculated as the square root of Simpson's diversity index across productive rearrangements. TCRdb limited this immuneACCESS table to in-frame rearrangements with V and J called. A share of clones is missing; checked studies link under half to unresolved V genes, and the rest is unexplained. V, J and clone size derive from that table, while D and trimming were established from the DNA sequence. This sample comprises fewer than 400,000 clones, less than 85% of them detected only once. The top ten constitute under 2% of the sample.

CDR1 ENHRY and CDR2 SYGVKD are derived from the germline V gene. The CDR3 measures 14 amino acids from cysteine to phenylalanine. Only the CDR3 portion is preserved as DNA: 42 bases, with reading frame beginning at the first base. Germline trimming: 6 bases from V, 3 bases from J; junction bases outside gene matches: 4. Recombination linked TRBV10-3 to TRBJ2-2; 7 central nucleotides agree with TRBD1. The sequence derives from a woman in her twenties or thirties who had been exposed to COVID-19. The sequencing input was PBMCs or T cells enriched from blood (not recorded which). Read as DNA, the sequence is TGTGCCATCAGGAGGACAGGCGACACCGGGGAGCTGTTTTTT. This is translated as CAIRRTGDTGELFF.